These T cell receptor beta chains were read from a single sample in a study of glioma-infiltrating T cells after dendritic cell vaccination. The table came from immunoSEQ multiplex PCR; TCRdb's copy has only in-frame clones and leaves some out. The sample records roughly 80,000 clones, about 90% being singletons. The starting material was blood, obtained before dendritic cell vaccination. The receptors were sampled from a human donor with glioblastoma. Both conserved end residues are part of each CDR3. The D gene is left open where the match is weak. Clone size appears in some rows only: once, few, many, or a class for an expanded clone.

TRBJ1-4	TRBV2	.	.	CASSVQGSGSEKLFF	TGTGCCAGCAGTGTCCAGGGTAGCGGTAGTGAAAAACTGTTTTTT
TRBJ1-1	TRBV7-6	.	.	CASSLDEASEAFF	TGTGCCAGCAGCTTAGATGAGGCCTCTGAAGCTTTCTTT
TRBJ1-5	TRBV30	TRBD1	.	CAWRDPGQKTQHF	TGTGCCTGGAGGGACCCGGGACAGAAGACCCAGCATTTT
TRBJ2-4	TRBV29-1	.	.	CSKRVAKNIQYF	TGCAGCAAACGAGTAGCCAAAAACATTCAGTACTTC
TRBJ1-1	TRBV19	TRBD1	medium-sized	CASTITGVGAEAFF	TGTGCCAGTACCATCACAGGGGTAGGGGCTGAAGCTTTCTTT
TRBJ2-7	TRBV6-5	.	.	CASSYSPGETYEQYF	TGTGCCAGCAGTTACTCTCCCGGGGAGACCTACGAGCAGTACTTC
TRBJ2-1	TRBV5-1	TRBD2	.	CASSLEREVFF	TGCGCCAGCAGCTTGGAGCGGGAGGTATTCTTC
TRBJ2-5	TRBV11-3	.	.	CASSPNRLDVTQYF	TGTGCCAGCAGCCCCAACCGACTAGACGTGACCCAGTACTTC
TRBJ2-1	TRBV5-1	TRBD2	.	CASSPGTSGSLSSYNEQFF	TGCGCCAGCAGCCCCGGGACTAGCGGGAGCCTGAGCTCCTACAATGAGCAGTTCTTC
TRBJ1-3	TRBV1	.	.	CTSSQDAVSGNTIYF	TGCACCAGCAGCCAAGACGCGGTCTCTGGAAACACCATATATTTT
TRBJ1-1	TRBV4-1	TRBD1	once	CASSQVLAGTGSHTEAFF	TGCGCCAGCAGCCAAGTCCTTGCCGGGACAGGGTCCCATACTGAAGCTTTCTTT
TRBJ2-7	TRBV28	.	.	CASSRDTYEQYF	TGTGCCAGCAGTAGAGACACCTACGAGCAGTACTTC
TRBJ1-6	TRBV5-6	TRBD1	.	CASSLVDRGVTLHF	TGTGCCAGCAGCTTGGTGGACAGGGGCGTCACCCTCCACTTT
TRBJ2-3	TRBV2	.	.	CASSTPTAPTDTQYF	TGTGCCAGCAGTACACCGACAGCCCCCACAGATACGCAGTATTTT
TRBJ1-6	TRBV7-8	.	once	CASSLAGASNSPLHF	TGTGCCAGCAGCTTAGCGGGGGCCTCTAATTCACCCCTCCACTTT
TRBJ1-4	TRBV7-9	.	.	CASSTNGEKLFF	TGTGCCAGCAGCACGAACGGGGAAAAACTGTTTTTT
TRBJ2-7	TRBV7-8	.	.	CASSLAKAIHEQYF	TGTGCCAGCAGCTTAGCAAAAGCGATCCACGAGCAGTACTTC
TRBJ2-1	TRBV6-6	TRBD2	.	CASSFWTSGRAVEQFF	TGTGCCAGCAGTTTTTGGACTAGCGGGAGGGCCGTTGAGCAGTTCTTC
TRBJ2-1	TRBV4-1	.	.	CASSSRGGREQFF	TGCGCCAGCAGTTCAAGGGGGGGACGCGAGCAGTTCTTC
TRBJ1-3	TRBV30	.	.	CAWSVQTRNTIYF	TGTGCCTGGAGTGTACAGACCAGAAACACCATATATTTT
TRBJ2-3	TRBV11-1	.	.	CASSLPRGASTDTQYF	TGTGCCAGCAGCTTGCCCCGGGGGGCTAGCACAGATACGCAGTATTTT
TRBJ2-1	TRBV5-6	.	.	CASSWSHGNEQFF	TGTGCCAGCAGCTGGTCACACGGGAATGAGCAGTTCTTC
TRBJ1-5	TRBV2	.	.	CASSEALRDQPQHF	TGTGCCAGCAGTGAAGCGCTTCGGGATCAGCCCCAGCATTTT
TRBJ2-7	TRBV19	TRBD1	once	CASSTGTESYEQYF	TGTGCCAGTAGTACCGGGACAGAGTCCTACGAGCAGTACTTC
TRBJ2-2	TRBV7-8	TRBD2	.	CASSDPGLAEGKHTGELFF	TGTGCCAGCAGCGACCCGGGACTAGCGGAGGGCAAACACACCGGGGAGCTGTTTTTT
TRBJ2-3	TRBV5-4	.	.	CASSATGGGKDTQYF	TGTGCCAGCAGCGCGACCGGGGGAGGAAAAGATACGCAGTATTTT
TRBJ2-7	TRBV7-2	.	.	CASSVMAQRSYEQYF	TGTGCCAGCAGCGTTATGGCTCAACGATCCTACGAGCAGTACTTC
TRBJ1-1	TRBV9	.	once	CASSAMIGTEAFF	TGTGCCAGCAGCGCCATGATCGGCACTGAAGCTTTCTTT
TRBJ2-2	TRBV9	TRBD2	.	CASSVAGVAGANTGELFF	TGTGCCAGCAGCGTAGCGGGGGTAGCGGGCGCGAACACCGGGGAGCTGTTTTTT
TRBJ1-1	TRBV6-1	.	.	CASSGAGPLGTEAFF	TGTGCCAGCAGTGGGGCAGGGCCCTTGGGCACTGAAGCTTTCTTT
TRBJ2-2	TRBV7-8	TRBD2	.	CASSLPGLAGGELFF	TGTGCCAGCAGCTTACCGGGACTAGCTGGCGGGGAGCTGTTTTTT
TRBJ1-1	TRBV2	TRBD1	.	CASRGQGVANTEAFF	TGTGCCAGCAGGGGACAGGGGGTTGCGAACACTGAAGCTTTCTTT
TRBJ1-2	TRBV10-3	.	.	CAISETNYRGEQGNYGYTF	TGTGCCATCAGTGAAACTAATTATCGAGGGGAACAGGGTAACTATGGCTACACCTTC
TRBJ1-2	TRBV14	.	few	CASSQDGRGVFGYTF	TGTGCCAGCAGCCAAGACGGCAGGGGCGTATTTGGCTACACCTTC
TRBJ2-1	TRBV30	TRBD2	.	CAWSPTGGGVYNEQFF	TGTGCCTGGAGCCCGACGGGCGGGGGGGTCTACAATGAGCAGTTCTTC
TRBJ1-1	TRBV11-2	TRBD1	.	CASSLKGASEAFF	TGTGCCAGCAGCTTAAAGGGGGCGTCTGAAGCTTTCTTT
TRBJ1-4	TRBV5-1	.	.	CASSSDNKYNEKLFF	TGCGCCAGCAGCTCGGACAACAAGTATAATGAAAAACTGTTTTTT
TRBJ1-1	TRBV19	.	.	CASRTFGAATEAFF	TGTGCCAGTAGAACCTTTGGGGCGGCCACTGAAGCTTTCTTT
TRBJ2-3	TRBV6-5	.	.	CASSYTGGPTDTQYF	TGTGCCAGCAGTTACACGGGGGGCCCGACAGATACGCAGTATTTT
TRBJ1-6	TRBV30	.	once	CACRGGSWASSPLHF	TGTGCCTGTAGGGGGGGCAGTTGGGCAAGCTCACCCCTCCACTTT
TRBJ2-2	TRBV7-3	TRBD1	.	CASSPRMGQLNTGELFF	TGTGCCAGCAGCCCACGCATGGGACAGCTGAACACCGGGGAGCTGTTTTTT
TRBJ2-1	TRBV20-1	.	once	CSARDLNEQFF	TGCAGTGCTAGAGATCTCAATGAGCAGTTCTTC
TRBJ2-1	TRBV5-1	.	.	CASSVVAAHNEQFF	TGCGCCAGCAGCGTGGTTGCGGCCCACAATGAGCAGTTCTTC
TRBJ2-3	TRBV30	TRBD1	.	CAWTQGANTDTQYF	TGTGCCTGGACCCAGGGGGCCAACACAGATACGCAGTATTTT
TRBJ2-7	TRBV27	TRBD1	.	CASRRTGGEQYF	TGTGCCAGCAGGCGGACAGGGGGCGAGCAGTACTTC
TRBJ2-7	TRBV28	.	.	CASSPGQIYEQYF	TGTGCCAGCAGTCCGGGACAAATCTACGAGCAGTACTTC
TRBJ1-2	TRBV10-3	.	.	CAISPWQGNYGYTF	TGTGCCATCAGTCCCTGGCAGGGAAACTATGGCTACACCTTC
TRBJ1-4	TRBV9	TRBD1	.	CASSETGEDEKLFF	TGTGCCAGCAGCGAGACAGGGGAAGATGAAAAACTGTTTTTT
TRBJ2-1	TRBV10-2	TRBD2	.	CASSAPSGGGNEQFF	TGCGCCAGCAGTGCCCCTAGCGGGGGGGGAAATGAGCAGTTCTTC
TRBJ1-1	TRBV27	.	.	CASRVQGRHTEAFF	TGTGCCAGCAGAGTACAGGGACGCCACACTGAAGCTTTCTTT
TRBJ1-3	TRBV2	.	.	CASSLGSPGNTIYF	TGTGCCAGCAGTCTCGGGAGCCCTGGAAACACCATATATTTT
TRBJ1-1	TRBV6-5	TRBD1	.	CASSSGTVNTEAFF	TGTGCCAGCAGTTCCGGGACAGTGAACACTGAAGCTTTCTTT
TRBJ1-2	TRBV30	.	.	CAWSAAMTQGYGYTF	TGTGCCTGGAGTGCCGCCATGACACAGGGCTATGGCTACACCTTC
TRBJ1-1	TRBV6-5	.	.	CASSEGAENTEAFF	TGTGCCAGCAGTGAAGGGGCAGAAAACACTGAAGCTTTCTTT